The 25 T cell receptor beta chains below were found in one sample sequenced in a study of T cell changes during pregnancy in multiple sclerosis. TCRdb's copy holds only in-frame clones and misses some; the assay was immunoSEQ multiplex PCR. Found here are about 130,000 clones, around 95% of them singletons; the top ten hold roughly 0.45%. The input for sequencing was peripheral blood, taken after pregnancy. These receptors were obtained from a female donor with multiple sclerosis, enrolled in a pregnancy study.

The chain combines TRBV7-9 with TRBJ2-7; the match to TRBD1 covers 9 bases. Per germline, CDR1 SEHNR and CDR2 FQNEAQ (reference sequence). This CDR3 spans 19 amino acids. Trimming removed 5 bases from V and 5 bases from J; junction bases left unmatched: 22. The CDR3 spells CASSKRTGENSLLRNEQYF. CDR3 DNA sequence: TGTGCCAGCAGCAAGCGGACAGGGGAGAATTCGCTACTTCGGAACGAGCAGTACTTC.

The J gene is TRBJ2-1, the V gene TRBV15; 11 nucleotides agree with TRBD2. This CDR3 region has 17 residues. CDR1 and CDR2 from the germline V gene are LNHNV and YYDKDF (reference sequence). V was pared by 0 bases and J by 2 bases, with 3 bases of the junction left unmatched. The CDR3: CATSRDSGRAPYNEQFF. CDR3 sequence (DNA): TGTGCCACCAGCAGAGATAGCGGGAGGGCGCCCTACAATGAGCAGTTCTTC.

This chain links TRBV5-1 with TRBJ1-3; 8 nucleotides agree with TRBD1. The V gene end was trimmed by 2 bases and the J gene end by 2 bases; junction bases not matched to a gene: 3. Germline-derived CDR1 and CDR2 are SGHRS and YFSETQ. The CDR3 runs 15 residues. The CDR3 sequence: CASSFPQGAGNTIYF. CDR3 bases: TGCGCCAGCAGCTTCCCACAGGGGGCTGGAAACACCATATATTTT. The complete variable domain, with remaining parts taken from reference TRBV5-1 and TRBJ1-3, reads KAGVTQTPRYLIKTRGQQVTLSCSPISGHRSVSWYQQTPGQGLQFLFEYFSETQRNKGNFPGRFSGRQFSNSRSEMNVSTLELGDSALYLCASSFPQGAGNTIYFGEGSWLTVV.

This chain uses TRBV7-9 with TRBJ1-2; tentative D call: TRBD1 (5 bases). CDR3 length: 14 amino acids. From germline, CDR1 is SEHNR and CDR2 FQNEAQ (reference sequence). Trimming left V 1 base short and J 2 bases short, with 8 bases between. As DNA, the CDR3 is TGTGCCAGCAGCTTAGTTACAGGAAACTATGGCTACACCTTC. Its protein product is CASSLVTGNYGYTF.

V gene TRBV11-2 combines with J gene TRBJ2-7, with 10 positions matching TRBD1. CDR1 is SGHAT and CDR2 is FQNNGV in the germline V gene. CDR3 length: 13 amino acids. V gave up 4 bases and J gave up 7 bases; unmatched junction bases: 4. This chain's CDR3 is CASSSGQGREQYF. As DNA, the CDR3 is TGTGCCAGCAGCTCGGGACAGGGGCGGGAGCAGTACTTC.

This chain uses TRBV13 with TRBJ2-5; the D gene is possibly TRBD2 (7 bases). Trimming took off 5 bases at V and 4 bases at J, with 11 bases between the two ends. Germline V lookup: CDR1 PRHDT, CDR2 FYEKMQ (reference sequence). The CDR3 runs 13 residues. DNA for the CDR3: TGTGCCAGCAGCGAGGGGGGGGGAGAGACCCAGTACTTC. Its translation: CASSEGGGETQYF.

Only one count was recorded for this clone. The chain carries TRBV5-1 and TRBJ1-2; 7 bases agree with TRBD1. The germline gives CDR1 SGHRS, CDR2 YFSETQ. The CDR3 runs 16 residues. The V segment lost 0 bases and the J segment 1 base; nucleotides outside the gene matches: 6. CDR3 residues: CASSLEAGGGNYGYTF. Here the CDR3 DNA reads TGCGCCAGCAGCTTGGAGGCAGGGGGAGGTAACTATGGCTACACCTTC.

The chain links TRBV4-3 to TRBJ2-5; D perhaps matches TRBD1 (6 bases). With 4 bases removed from V and 4 bases from J, the gap between germline ends came to 22 bases. Germline V gene sequence: CDR1 LGHNA, CDR2 YSLEER. This CDR3 is built from 17 residues. The CDR3 protein is CASSPHQGGRRVETQYF. In DNA form, the CDR3 reads TGCGCCAGCAGCCCTCACCAAGGGGGAAGGAGAGTAGAGACCCAGTACTTC.

This clone showed up just once. The chain employs TRBV13 and TRBJ1-5; 11 nucleotides align to TRBD1. Germline CDR1 is PRHDT and CDR2 is FYEKMQ (reference sequence). The junction had 2 bases not matched to a gene; V was cut back by 0 bases and J by 7 bases. CDR3 length: 15 amino acids. The CDR3, as DNA: TGTGCCAGCAGCTTAGGGGGACAGGGGGACCAGCCCCAGCATTTT. Translating gives CASSLGGQGDQPQHF.

The rearrangement joins TRBV27 to TRBJ1-2; 8 bases map to TRBD1. The ends lost 4 bases at V and 2 bases at J; junction bases unmatched: 6. The CDR3 has 15 amino acids. In germline, CDR1 is MNHEY, CDR2 SMNVEV (reference sequence). Written as DNA, the CDR3 is TGTGCCAGCAGTTACCTCCCAGGGGGCAACTATGGCTACACCTTC. It specifies CASSYLPGGNYGYTF.

The chain employs TRBV7-3 and TRBJ1-5; D gene uncertain. Germline-derived CDR1 and CDR2 are SGHTA and FQGTGA. V was clipped by 5 bases and J by 3 bases, with 11 bases between them. This CDR3 is built from 14 residues. Here the CDR3 DNA reads TGTGCCAGCAGCCTCCAGGTTTTCAATCAGCCCCAGCATTTT. It specifies CASSLQVFNQPQHF.

The J gene is TRBJ2-7, the V gene TRBV27; 9 bases line up with TRBD1. This CDR3 is 14 amino acids long. The germline gives CDR1 MNHEY, CDR2 SMNVEV (reference sequence). Losses at the gene ends were 6 bases for V and 2 bases for J; bases not matched to a gene: 5. DNA of the CDR3: TGTGCCAGCAGGAAACAGGGGGCACCCTACGAGCAGTACTTC. It codes for CASRKQGAPYEQYF.

The chain joins TRBV7-9 to TRBJ2-1, with 13 bases identical to TRBD2. Trimming cost V 5 bases and J 8 bases; bases outside gene matches: 9. This CDR3 contains 16 residues. From germline, CDR1 is SEHNR and CDR2 FQNEAQ (reference sequence). CDR3 region: CASSQKPGLAGYEQFF. CDR3 bases: TGTGCCAGCAGCCAGAAGCCGGGACTAGCGGGGTATGAGCAGTTCTTC. Drawing the rest from reference TRBV7-9 and TRBJ2-1, the complete variable domain is DTGVSQNPRHKITKRGQNVTFRCDPISEHNRLYWYRQTLGQGPEFLTYFQNEAQLEKSRLLSDRFSAERPKGSFSTLEIQRTEQGDSAMYLCASSQKPGLAGYEQFFGPGTRLTVL.

This chain uses TRBV4-1 with TRBJ2-7; 7 bases are shared with TRBD2. This CDR3 has 16 amino acids. Looked up from germline, CDR1 is MGHRA and CDR2 is YSYEKL. J lost 2 bases, V lost 4 bases, and 11 bases had no gene match. CDR3 amino acids: CASSRLLSSGPYEQYF. The CDR3 nucleotides read TGCGCCAGCAGCCGCCTTTTATCTAGCGGACCCTACGAGCAGTACTTC.

V and J are TRBV29-1 and TRBJ2-3; perhaps TRBD2 as D (5 bases). Germline-derived CDR1 and CDR2 are SQVTM and ANQGSEA. Trimming stripped 4 bases from V and 6 bases from J, with 11 bases between. This CDR3 has 12 amino acids. The chain's CDR3 is CSVVWRTDTQYF. The DNA of the CDR3 is TGCAGCGTTGTTTGGAGGACGGATACGCAGTATTTT.

This clone was recorded once. V is TRBV7-2 and J is TRBJ2-2, with 10 bases identical to TRBD2. V shed 5 bases, J shed 5 bases, and the junction held 11 bases outside the gene matches. CDR3 length: 17 residues. CDR1 and CDR2 from the germline V gene are SGHTA and FQGNSA. The CDR3 DNA reads as TGTGCCAGCAGCAGAGCCTTGGGACTAGCGAGGACCGGGGAGCTGTTTTTT. Translation gives CASSRALGLARTGELFF.

The chain carries TRBV11-2 and TRBJ1-4, with D tentatively TRBD1 (5 bases). The CDR3 totals 14 residues. Trimming shortened V by 4 bases and J by 0 bases, and 6 bases separated the two germline ends. Germline V gives CDR1 SGHAT, CDR2 FQNNGV. The CDR3, as DNA: TGTGCCAGCAGCTGGACATCAACTAATGAAAAACTGTTTTTT. Encoded protein: CASSWTSTNEKLFF.

The chain has TRBV7-9 and TRBJ2-4; D might be TRBD1 (6 bases). This CDR3 has 15 amino acids. Between the trimmed V and J ends, which lost 5 bases and 3 bases, there was a span of 14 bases. The V gene's germline CDR1 is SEHNR and CDR2 FQNEAQ (reference sequence). For the CDR3, the DNA is TGTGCCAGCAGCAGATTGACAGGCGACAAAAACATTCAGTACTTC. This translates into CASSRLTGDKNIQYF.

This clone showed up just once. The V gene is TRBV7-2, the J gene TRBJ1-2; 11 nucleotides match TRBD1. This CDR3 has 16 residues. Germline loops: CDR1 SGHTA, CDR2 FQGNSA. The trim removed 5 bases at V and 5 bases at J, leaving 10 bases unmatched. This CDR3 is CASSLGQGALRYGYTF. For the CDR3, the DNA is TGTGCCAGCAGCCTAGGACAGGGGGCGCTTCGATATGGCTACACCTTC.

The V gene is TRBV7-9, the J gene TRBJ2-7; 10 nucleotides agree with TRBD2. The CDR3 is made up of 17 amino acids. Germline-derived CDR1 and CDR2 are SEHNR and FQNEAQ (reference sequence). V gave up 3 bases and J gave up 2 bases; unmatched junction bases: 10. The CDR3 DNA sequence: TGTGCCAGCAGCTTCGAAGGGGCTAGCGGGAGCCCCTACGAGCAGTACTTC. It specifies CASSFEGASGSPYEQYF.

CDR3 in amino acids: CASSQKLAGLNEQFF. CDR3 bases: TGCGCCAGCAGCCAGAAACTAGCGGGTCTAAATGAGCAGTTCTTC. V usage is TRBV4-3 and J usage is TRBJ2-1; 9 bases align to TRBD2. The CDR3 is 15 amino acids. Trimming cost V 3 bases and J 7 bases; bases outside gene matches: 7. The germline V gene has CDR1 LGHNA and CDR2 YSLEER.

The table lists this clone with a count of one. The V gene is TRBV28, the J gene TRBJ2-1, with D possibly TRBD1 on 7 matching bases. Looked up from germline, CDR1 is MDHEN and CDR2 is SYDVKM. V lost 5 bases and J lost 3, with 14 bases in between. This CDR3 is 15 amino acids long. CDR3 coding DNA: TGTGCCAGCAGTGAATACAGGGGAGGCTACAATGAGCAGTTCTTC. This codes for CASSEYRGGYNEQFF.

The chain joins TRBV2 to TRBJ1-2; D gene unclear. V lost 2 bases and J lost 8, with 15 bases in between. This CDR3 spans 14 amino acids. In germline, CDR1 is SNHLY, CDR2 FYNNEI. CDR3 sequence reads: CASSEKRPVLGYTF. CDR3 DNA sequence: TGTGCCAGCAGTGAAAAGCGACCAGTGCTAGGCTACACCTTC.

J is TRBJ1-1 and V is TRBV7-6; TRBD1 agrees at 7 bases. With 6 bases clipped from V and 4 bases from J, the junction kept 11 bases outside the gene matches. CDR1 is SGHVS and CDR2 is FNYEAQ in the germline V gene. This CDR3 is built from 15 residues. The CDR3 region has the DNA TGTGCCAGCAGTAAAGACAGGGATCTGGGCACTGAAGCTTTCTTT. It translates to CASSKDRDLGTEAFF.

V gene TRBV18 combines with J gene TRBJ1-1; 7 nucleotides align to TRBD1. The CDR3 runs 16 residues. Germline loops: CDR1 KGHSH, CDR2 LQKENI. V was pared by 3 bases and J by 0 bases, with 7 bases of the junction left unmatched. CDR3 residues: CASSPPTGMVNTEAFF. CDR3 nucleotides: TGTGCCAGCTCACCTCCGACAGGGATGGTGAACACTGAAGCTTTCTTT.